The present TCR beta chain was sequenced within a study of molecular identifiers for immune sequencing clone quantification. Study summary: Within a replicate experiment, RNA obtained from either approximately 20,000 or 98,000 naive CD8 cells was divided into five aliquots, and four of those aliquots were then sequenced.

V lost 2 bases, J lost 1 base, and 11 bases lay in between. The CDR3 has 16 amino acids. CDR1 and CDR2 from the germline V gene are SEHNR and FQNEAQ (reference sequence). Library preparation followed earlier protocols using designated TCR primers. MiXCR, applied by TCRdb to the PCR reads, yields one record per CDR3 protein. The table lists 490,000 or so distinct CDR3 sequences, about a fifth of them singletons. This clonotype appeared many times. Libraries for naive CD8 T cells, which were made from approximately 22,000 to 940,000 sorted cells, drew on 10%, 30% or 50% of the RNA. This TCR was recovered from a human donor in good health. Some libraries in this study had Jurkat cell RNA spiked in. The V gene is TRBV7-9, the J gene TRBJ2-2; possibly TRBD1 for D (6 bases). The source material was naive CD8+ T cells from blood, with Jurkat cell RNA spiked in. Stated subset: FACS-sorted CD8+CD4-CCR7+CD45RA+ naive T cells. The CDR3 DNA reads TGTGCCAGCAGCTTATCTCCGACAGGGAACACCGGGGAGCTGTTTTTT. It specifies CASSLSPTGNTGELFF.